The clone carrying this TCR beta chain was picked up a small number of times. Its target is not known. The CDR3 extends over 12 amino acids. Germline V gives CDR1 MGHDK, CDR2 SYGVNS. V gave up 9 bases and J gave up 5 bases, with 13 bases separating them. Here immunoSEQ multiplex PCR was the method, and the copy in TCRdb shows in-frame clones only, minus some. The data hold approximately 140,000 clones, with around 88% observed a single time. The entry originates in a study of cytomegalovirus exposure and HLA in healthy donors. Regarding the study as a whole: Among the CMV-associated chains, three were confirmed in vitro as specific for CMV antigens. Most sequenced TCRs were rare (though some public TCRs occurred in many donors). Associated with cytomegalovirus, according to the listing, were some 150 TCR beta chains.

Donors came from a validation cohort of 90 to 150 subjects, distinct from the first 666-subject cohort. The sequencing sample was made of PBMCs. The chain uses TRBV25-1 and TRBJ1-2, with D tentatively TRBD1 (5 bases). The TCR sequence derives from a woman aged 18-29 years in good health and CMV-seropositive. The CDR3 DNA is TGTGCCAGTGCTCAGGGTGGTTATGGCTACACCTTC. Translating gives CASAQGGYGYTF.